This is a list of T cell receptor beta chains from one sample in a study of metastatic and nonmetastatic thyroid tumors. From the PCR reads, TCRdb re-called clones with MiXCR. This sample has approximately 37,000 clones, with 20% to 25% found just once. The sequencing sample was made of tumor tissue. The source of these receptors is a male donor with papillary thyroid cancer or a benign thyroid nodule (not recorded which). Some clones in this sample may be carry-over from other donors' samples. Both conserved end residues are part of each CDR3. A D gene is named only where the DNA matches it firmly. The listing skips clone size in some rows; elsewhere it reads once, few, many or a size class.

cdr3_nt: TGTGCCAGCAGTGCCCAGGAAGATCAGCCCCAGCATTTT; cdr3_aa: CASSAQEDQPQHF; v_call: TRBV2; clone_size: few; j_call: TRBJ1-5; cdr3_length: 13; d_call: NA
cdr3_nt: TGTGCCAGCAGCTTAGGCGGGAGGGCCCCCCGCGAGCAGTACTTC; cdr3_aa: CASSLGGRAPREQYF; v_call: TRBV13; clone_size: many; j_call: TRBJ2-7; cdr3_length: 15; d_call: TRBD2
cdr3_nt: TGTGCCGGCAGTTTGAGTGGAGCCACAGATACGCAGTATTTT; cdr3_aa: CAGSLSGATDTQYF; v_call: TRBV28; clone_size: NA; j_call: TRBJ2-3; cdr3_length: 14; d_call: NA
cdr3_nt: TGTGCCAGCAGCTTAACGACAGGACAAGAGACCCAGTACTTC; cdr3_aa: CASSLTTGQETQYF; v_call: TRBV7-2; clone_size: many; j_call: TRBJ2-5; cdr3_length: 14; d_call: NA
cdr3_nt: TGTGCCAGCAGCTTCGGGGGGCTGAACGAGCAGTACTTC; cdr3_aa: CASSFGGLNEQYF; v_call: TRBV11-3; clone_size: NA; j_call: TRBJ2-7; cdr3_length: 13; d_call: NA
cdr3_nt: TGCAGTGCTAGAATGGGGGCGACGGGGGAGCAGTACTTC; cdr3_aa: CSARMGATGEQYF; v_call: TRBV20-1; clone_size: medium-sized; j_call: TRBJ2-7; cdr3_length: 13; d_call: NA
cdr3_nt: TGTGCCAGCAGTCTGGGACTATACACCGGGGAGCTGTTTTTT; cdr3_aa: CASSLGLYTGELFF; v_call: TRBV12-3/TRBV12-4; clone_size: many; j_call: TRBJ2-2; cdr3_length: 14; d_call: TRBD2
cdr3_nt: TGCAGTGCTAGACCCTTAGCGCGACAGAGTGAAAAACTGTTTTTT; cdr3_aa: CSARPLARQSEKLFF; v_call: TRBV20-1; clone_size: many; j_call: TRBJ1-4; cdr3_length: 15; d_call: NA
cdr3_nt: TGTGCCAGCAGCGACCGTGGGGCGAACACCGAAGCTTTCTTT; cdr3_aa: CASSDRGANTEAFF; v_call: TRBV11-2; clone_size: many; j_call: TRBJ1-1; cdr3_length: 14; d_call: NA
cdr3_nt: TGTGCCAGCAGTCCCCCGACAGGCTCGAACACTGAAGCTTTCTTT; cdr3_aa: CASSPPTGSNTEAFF; v_call: TRBV7-9; clone_size: NA; j_call: TRBJ1-1; cdr3_length: 15; d_call: NA
cdr3_nt: TGTGCCAGCAGCTTGGGGGTGTTGGGGCCTTCTCTTGGCTACACCTTC; cdr3_aa: CASSLGVLGPSLGYTF; v_call: TRBV5-6; clone_size: NA; j_call: TRBJ1-2; cdr3_length: 16; d_call: NA
cdr3_nt: TGCGCCAGCAGCTTGCGGGCAATCTCTGGGGCCAACGTCCTGACTTTC; cdr3_aa: CASSLRAISGANVLTF; v_call: TRBV5-1; clone_size: many; j_call: TRBJ2-6; cdr3_length: 16; d_call: NA
cdr3_nt: TGTGCCAGCAGCCTCGGGACCCCGGGACCGGAGACACGGTACTTC; cdr3_aa: CASSLGTPGPETRYF; v_call: TRBV12-3/TRBV12-4; clone_size: few; j_call: TRBJ2-5; cdr3_length: 15; d_call: NA
cdr3_nt: TGCGCCAGCAGCTTGGCCGGGACTAGCGGGACGGCCGATACGCAGTATTTT; cdr3_aa: CASSLAGTSGTADTQYF; v_call: TRBV5-1; clone_size: NA; j_call: TRBJ2-3; cdr3_length: 17; d_call: TRBD2
cdr3_nt: TGTGCCAGCAGGGGGTGGGGGACTAGCACAGATACGCAGTATTTT; cdr3_aa: CASRGWGTSTDTQYF; v_call: TRBV12-3/TRBV12-4; clone_size: many; j_call: TRBJ2-3; cdr3_length: 15; d_call: NA
cdr3_nt: TGTGCCAGCAGTTTGCAGGGTTTTGGTGAAAAACTGTTTTTT; cdr3_aa: CASSLQGFGEKLFF; v_call: TRBV6-1; clone_size: many; j_call: TRBJ1-4; cdr3_length: 14; d_call: NA
cdr3_nt: TGCGCCAGCAGCCAAGAGCAGGGTATCACTGAAGCTTTCTTT; cdr3_aa: CASSQEQGITEAFF; v_call: TRBV4-1; clone_size: many; j_call: TRBJ1-1; cdr3_length: 14; d_call: NA
cdr3_nt: TGTGCCAGCGCCCCTTACCGCAGGAGTTACTTCTACGGGCAGTACTTC; cdr3_aa: CASAPYRRSYFYGQYF; v_call: TRBV27; clone_size: few; j_call: TRBJ2-7; cdr3_length: 16; d_call: NA
cdr3_nt: TGTGCCAGCAGTGAAGAAGGGGGGCCCTCCTACGAGCAGTACTTC; cdr3_aa: CASSEEGGPSYEQYF; v_call: TRBV6-1; clone_size: NA; j_call: TRBJ2-7; cdr3_length: 15; d_call: NA
cdr3_nt: TGTGCCAGCAGGGACCTTGGGGGGTCTGGGGCCAACGTCCTGACTTTC; cdr3_aa: CASRDLGGSGANVLTF; v_call: TRBV6-2/TRBV6-3; clone_size: many; j_call: TRBJ2-6; cdr3_length: 16; d_call: NA
cdr3_nt: TGCAGTGCTAGACGTCCCACAGGTCCTCCTGAGGAAGTAAGCAATCAGCCCCAGCATTTT; cdr3_aa: CSARRPTGPPEEVSNQPQHF; v_call: TRBV20-1; clone_size: many; j_call: TRBJ1-5; cdr3_length: 20; d_call: NA
cdr3_nt: TGTGCCAGCAGAGGGGACAGGGACGAGCAGTACTTC; cdr3_aa: CASRGDRDEQYF; v_call: TRBV6-1; clone_size: NA; j_call: TRBJ2-7; cdr3_length: 12; d_call: TRBD1
cdr3_nt: TGTGCCAGCAGGGACTCAACGGGACTAGCTCTTGGTGAGCAGTTCTTC; cdr3_aa: CASRDSTGLALGEQFF; v_call: TRBV12-3/TRBV12-4; clone_size: once; j_call: TRBJ2-1; cdr3_length: 16; d_call: TRBD2
cdr3_nt: TGCGCCAGCAGCCAAGCCTCCGGGACAGGGGAAGGCTACACCTTC; cdr3_aa: CASSQASGTGEGYTF; v_call: TRBV4-1; clone_size: NA; j_call: TRBJ1-2; cdr3_length: 15; d_call: TRBD1
cdr3_nt: TGTGCCAGCTCAGAATACAGGGACCATGAGCAGTTCTTC; cdr3_aa: CASSEYRDHEQFF; v_call: TRBV18; clone_size: many; j_call: TRBJ2-1; cdr3_length: 13; d_call: NA
cdr3_nt: TGCGCCAGCAGTGAGTCTGGGGTTCCACACGATACGCAGTATTTT; cdr3_aa: CASSESGVPHDTQYF; v_call: TRBV10-1; clone_size: few; j_call: TRBJ2-3; cdr3_length: 15; d_call: NA
cdr3_nt: TGTGCCAGCAGCTTAGTAGTGACTAGCGGGAGGGTTAGGTACGAGCAGTACTTC; cdr3_aa: CASSLVVTSGRVRYEQYF; v_call: TRBV11-3; clone_size: many; j_call: TRBJ2-7; cdr3_length: 18; d_call: TRBD2
cdr3_nt: TGTGCCAGCAGTTACAGTCTAGGCGTGAGTGGAAACACCATATATTTT; cdr3_aa: CASSYSLGVSGNTIYF; v_call: TRBV6-5; clone_size: many; j_call: TRBJ1-3; cdr3_length: 16; d_call: NA
cdr3_nt: TGCAGTGCTGTGTCCGTACAGACCCAGTACTTC; cdr3_aa: CSAVSVQTQYF; v_call: TRBV20-1; clone_size: NA; j_call: TRBJ2-5; cdr3_length: 11; d_call: NA
cdr3_nt: TGTGCCAGCTCAAGAGGGACGGATTCCTACGAGCAGTACTTC; cdr3_aa: CASSRGTDSYEQYF; v_call: TRBV18; clone_size: NA; j_call: TRBJ2-7; cdr3_length: 14; d_call: NA
cdr3_nt: TGTGCCAACAGCTTGGTTGGTATCGGGAGGGAAAACGATGAGCAGTTCTTC; cdr3_aa: CANSLVGIGRENDEQFF; v_call: TRBV5-6; clone_size: NA; j_call: TRBJ2-1; cdr3_length: 17; d_call: TRBD2
cdr3_nt: TGTGCCGCACAAACCGGGACGAAAACCGGGGAGCTGTTTTTT; cdr3_aa: CAAQTGTKTGELFF; v_call: TRBV6-2/TRBV6-3; clone_size: many; j_call: TRBJ2-2; cdr3_length: 14; d_call: NA
cdr3_nt: TGTGCCAGCAGTGACGGGGATAGCACAGATACGCAGTATTTT; cdr3_aa: CASSDGDSTDTQYF; v_call: TRBV6-4; clone_size: few; j_call: TRBJ2-3; cdr3_length: 14; d_call: NA
cdr3_nt: TGCAGTGCTAGACCAACAGGGTCGGCCACTGAAGCTTTCTTT; cdr3_aa: CSARPTGSATEAFF; v_call: TRBV20-1; clone_size: many; j_call: TRBJ1-1; cdr3_length: 14; d_call: NA
cdr3_nt: TGTGTCAGCAGATCGGGGACAGGGGTTTACGAGCAGTACTTC; cdr3_aa: CVSRSGTGVYEQYF; v_call: TRBV28; clone_size: many; j_call: TRBJ2-7; cdr3_length: 14; d_call: TRBD1
cdr3_nt: TGTGCCAGTAGTAAGGACCAACAGGTTCGCGAGCAGTACTTC; cdr3_aa: CASSKDQQVREQYF; v_call: TRBV19; clone_size: NA; j_call: TRBJ2-7; cdr3_length: 14; d_call: NA
cdr3_nt: TGTGCCAGCAGTTCGGGACAGGGGGCTAACGAGCAGTACTTC; cdr3_aa: CASSSGQGANEQYF; v_call: TRBV28; clone_size: NA; j_call: TRBJ2-7; cdr3_length: 14; d_call: TRBD1
cdr3_nt: TGTGCCAGCAGCCCCCTCGGACAGGGGCTAAGGGAGACCCAGTACTTC; cdr3_aa: CASSPLGQGLRETQYF; v_call: TRBV6-1; clone_size: many; j_call: TRBJ2-5; cdr3_length: 16; d_call: TRBD1
cdr3_nt: TGTGCCTTTGAATTAGCGGGGGCCTCTTACGAGCAGTACTTC; cdr3_aa: CAFELAGASYEQYF; v_call: TRBV30; clone_size: many; j_call: TRBJ2-7; cdr3_length: 14; d_call: TRBD2
cdr3_nt: TGTGCCAGCAGTAACACCCCGGGACGGACGCCCGGGGCCAACGTCCTGACTTTC; cdr3_aa: CASSNTPGRTPGANVLTF; v_call: TRBV6-5; clone_size: few; j_call: TRBJ2-6; cdr3_length: 18; d_call: NA
cdr3_nt: TGTGCTAGCAGCTCCTCAGTGAACACTGAAGCTTTCTTT; cdr3_aa: CASSSSVNTEAFF; v_call: TRBV7-7; clone_size: NA; j_call: TRBJ1-1; cdr3_length: 13; d_call: NA
cdr3_nt: TGTGCCAGCAGCTTATTGCCTAGGCAGGCTACATCCTACGAGCAGTACTTC; cdr3_aa: CASSLLPRQATSYEQYF; v_call: TRBV7-6; clone_size: many; j_call: TRBJ2-7; cdr3_length: 17; d_call: NA
cdr3_nt: TGTGCCAGCAGTGAAGCCCACCAAAAGAACACTGAAGCTTTCTTT; cdr3_aa: CASSEAHQKNTEAFF; v_call: TRBV6-1; clone_size: many; j_call: TRBJ1-1; cdr3_length: 15; d_call: NA
cdr3_nt: TGTGCCAGCAGCCTAGGGACAGGAAATTACAATGAGCAGTTCTTC; cdr3_aa: CASSLGTGNYNEQFF; v_call: TRBV13; clone_size: many; j_call: TRBJ2-1; cdr3_length: 15; d_call: TRBD1
cdr3_nt: TGCAGTGCTAGCCCGGGACAGGGAAACTCGTTTTCCGGGGAGCTGTTTTTT; cdr3_aa: CSASPGQGNSFSGELFF; v_call: TRBV20-1; clone_size: many; j_call: TRBJ2-2; cdr3_length: 17; d_call: TRBD1
cdr3_nt: TGTGCCAGCAGCCGGGGACAGAACTATGGCTACACCTTC; cdr3_aa: CASSRGQNYGYTF; v_call: TRBV7-9; clone_size: NA; j_call: TRBJ1-2; cdr3_length: 13; d_call: TRBD1
cdr3_nt: TGTGCCAGCAGCCCCCAGTCAGGGAATTTCTATGGCTACACCTTC; cdr3_aa: CASSPQSGNFYGYTF; v_call: TRBV7-6; clone_size: NA; j_call: TRBJ1-2; cdr3_length: 15; d_call: NA
cdr3_nt: TGTGCCAGCAGCTTTGACCCAGTTGTCAATGAGCAGTTCTTC; cdr3_aa: CASSFDPVVNEQFF; v_call: TRBV5-4; clone_size: many; j_call: TRBJ2-1; cdr3_length: 14; d_call: NA
cdr3_nt: TGTGCCAGCAGTGTTAACAGGGGGCAGGGCTATGGCTACACCTTC; cdr3_aa: CASSVNRGQGYGYTF; v_call: TRBV6-1; clone_size: NA; j_call: TRBJ1-2; cdr3_length: 15; d_call: TRBD1
cdr3_nt: TGCGCCAGCAGCCGAGCGCCGGACATAAACTACGAGCAGTACTTC; cdr3_aa: CASSRAPDINYEQYF; v_call: TRBV4-1; clone_size: many; j_call: TRBJ2-7; cdr3_length: 15; d_call: NA
cdr3_nt: TGTGCCAGCAGTGAAGGGCAGCTTATGAACACTGAAGCTTTCTTT; cdr3_aa: CASSEGQLMNTEAFF; v_call: TRBV6-1; clone_size: few; j_call: TRBJ1-1; cdr3_length: 15; d_call: NA
cdr3_nt: TGCAGTGCCAGATCCCATGGTAGCTGTAACTACGAGCAGTACTTC; cdr3_aa: CSARSHGSCNYEQYF; v_call: TRBV20-1; clone_size: NA; j_call: TRBJ2-7; cdr3_length: 15; d_call: NA
cdr3_nt: TGTGCCAGCAGCGAGGGACCTTCCTACGAGCAGTACTTC; cdr3_aa: CASSEGPSYEQYF; v_call: TRBV6-2/TRBV6-3; clone_size: NA; j_call: TRBJ2-7; cdr3_length: 13; d_call: NA
cdr3_nt: TGTGCCAGCAGTTTTACCGGGACAGCAACTGAAGCTTTCTTT; cdr3_aa: CASSFTGTATEAFF; v_call: TRBV6-1; clone_size: medium-sized; j_call: TRBJ1-1; cdr3_length: 14; d_call: TRBD1
cdr3_nt: TGTGCCAGCAGCCTAACAGGGAATCTGGCGCCCCAGCATTTT; cdr3_aa: CASSLTGNLAPQHF; v_call: TRBV6-2/TRBV6-3; clone_size: few; j_call: TRBJ1-5; cdr3_length: 14; d_call: NA
cdr3_nt: TGTGCCAGCAGTTGGGACAGGCAAGAGACCCAGTACTTC; cdr3_aa: CASSWDRQETQYF; v_call: TRBV6-7; clone_size: NA; j_call: TRBJ2-5; cdr3_length: 13; d_call: TRBD1
cdr3_nt: TGTGCCAGCAGCTTACCGGAGTACACTGAAGCTTTCTTT; cdr3_aa: CASSLPEYTEAFF; v_call: TRBV7-9; clone_size: many; j_call: TRBJ1-1; cdr3_length: 13; d_call: NA